The 9 T cell receptor beta chains below come from one sample, sequenced in a study of early T cells in non-severe SARS-CoV-2 infection. TCRdb re-called the 5' RACE reads through MiXCR, storing one row per CDR3 protein. Of 50,000 to 70,000 distinct CDR3 sequences detected, more than 8.5% appear once; the ten largest clones hold approximately 15%. The sample comprised whole blood. These receptors all stem from an adult who was a healthcare worker with PCR-confirmed SARS-CoV-2 infection or an uninfected control (not recorded which).

This chain connects TRBV11-2 to TRBJ1-2, with no clear D. Germline CDR1 is SGHAT and CDR2 is FQNNGV. This CDR3 spans 15 amino acids. Trimming cost V 1 base and J 5 bases, with 14 bases left between them. DNA of the CDR3: TGTGCCAGCAGCTTAGCTCGGTTTCCAGGTTATGGCTACACCTTC. Encoded protein: CASSLARFPGYGYTF.

The chain uses TRBV7-2 and TRBJ1-6, with D perhaps TRBD1 (5 bases). CDR3 length: 15 amino acids. The V and J ends lost 4 bases and 7 bases respectively, with 14 bases between them. Germline V gives CDR1 SGHTA, CDR2 FQGNSA. The CDR3 loop is CASSSPGGFNSPLHF. DNA for the CDR3: TGTGCCAGCAGCTCCCCCGGGGGTTTCAATTCACCCCTCCACTTT.

This clonotype appeared a few times. J is TRBJ2-1 and V is TRBV25-1, with 12 positions matching TRBD2. The CDR3 runs to 17 residues. Germline CDR1 and CDR2: MGHDK and SYGVNS. V shed 4 bases and J 2 bases; nucleotides not matched to a gene: 6. The CDR3 bases are TGTGCCAGCAGTGGACTCGGACTAGCGGGACCCTACAATGAGCAGTTCTTC. Translating it yields CASSGLGLAGPYNEQFF. Based on the CDR3 plus reference TRBV25-1 and TRBJ2-1, the full variable domain is EADIYQTPRYLVIGTGKKITLECSQTMGHDKMYWYQQDPGMELHLIHYSYGVNSTEKGDLSSESTVSRIRTEHFPLTLESARPSHTSQYLCASSGLGLAGPYNEQFFGPGTRLTVL.

CDR3 amino acids: CAWSVDGTSGMDTQYF. DNA of the CDR3: TGTGCCTGGAGTGTAGATGGGACTAGCGGGATGGATACGCAGTATTTT. The V gene is TRBV30, the J gene TRBJ2-3; TRBD2 matches at 13 bases. CDR3 size: 16 residues. Germline V gene data show CDR1 as GTSNPN and CDR2 as SVGIG (reference sequence). V was pared by 0 bases and J by 6 bases, with 6 bases of the junction left unmatched.

The rearrangement links TRBV27 to TRBJ2-2, with 9 positions matching TRBD1. Germline lookup yields CDR1 MNHEY and CDR2 SMNVEV (reference sequence). CDR3 length: 16 residues. V shed 4 bases and J 5 bases; nucleotides not matched to a gene: 8. The CDR3 region is CASSSRQGGKTGELFF. The CDR3, as DNA: TGTGCCAGCAGTTCCCGACAGGGGGGAAAAACCGGGGAGCTGTTTTTT.

The chain links TRBV29-1 to TRBJ2-2; TRBD2 is a possible D gene (6 bases). CDR1 SQVTM and CDR2 ANQGSEA come from the germline V gene. The CDR3 loop spans 15 amino acids. Trimming removed 0 bases at V and 4 bases at J, with 12 bases between. The CDR3 reads CSVEEGRTLTGELFF. DNA for the CDR3: TGCAGCGTTGAAGAGGGGAGGACTCTCACCGGGGAGCTGTTTTTT.

This clonotype appeared many times. The chain recombines TRBV9 with TRBJ2-1; no clear D. V was cut by 0 bases and J by 3 bases, with 10 bases left in between. The germline V gene has CDR1 SGDLS and CDR2 YYNGEE. The CDR3 sequence is 15 residues long. The CDR3 loop is CASSVEAARYNEQFF. The CDR3 nucleotides read TGTGCCAGCAGCGTAGAGGCAGCCCGCTACAATGAGCAGTTCTTC.

In its sample, this clonotype was seen many times. The chain recombines TRBV19 with TRBJ2-1; 8 bases match TRBD1. V shed 3 bases and J 5 bases; nucleotides not matched to a gene: 3. The CDR3 is 14 amino acids. Germline V CDR1 and CDR2: LNHDA, SQIVND (reference sequence). The DNA of the CDR3 is TGTGCCAGTAGTATTGGGACAGGTAACAATGAGCAGTTCTTC. It translates to CASSIGTGNNEQFF.

This clonotype was seen a handful of times. The chain is built from TRBV5-4 and TRBJ2-5, with a weak D call TRBD2 (6 bases). CDR1 is SGHNT, CDR2 YYREEE, per germline (reference sequence). The CDR3 is made up of 15 amino acids. Trimming removed 2 bases from V and 7 bases from J, with 18 bases in between. CDR3 DNA sequence: TGTGCCAGCAGCTTCCCGGGACTGCCCAGCGGGACCCAGTACTTC. This encodes CASSFPGLPSGTQYF.